This T cell receptor (beta chain) was identified during a study of blood T cell repertoires in COVID-19. Germline values: CDR1 MGHRA, CDR2 YSYEKL. The CDR3 is made up of 16 amino acids. Germline trimming cut 5 bases from V and 1 base from J; bases unmatched to any gene: 5. Produced via immunoSEQ multiplex PCR; TCRdb's table is partial and in-frame only. The profile shows about 170,000 clones, 80% to 90% of them singletons. The TCR comes from a woman between 70 and 85 years old with COVID-19, enrolled during active disease. This sequence joins TRBV4-1 and TRBJ2-2; 9 nucleotides align to TRBD1. The sequenced material came from peripheral blood. The CDR3 is CASSSPGQGNTGELFF. As DNA, the CDR3 is TGCGCCAGCAGCTCTCCGGGACAGGGGAACACCGGGGAGCTGTTTTTT.